This TCR beta chain was recovered during a study of regulatory T cells in long-lasting Graves disease (dated by TCRdb to the early 2020s). For the study in its entirety: Persistent Graves' disease was defined as antithyroid drug treatment for over 5 years with persistently positive TSH receptor autoantibodies. This study used TCR sequencing and RNA sequencing of peripheral blood to compare persistent Graves' disease patients against newly diagnosed Graves' disease patients. The study was conducted in China and was registered as a clinical trial. A total of approximately 35 samples were covered by TCR sequencing, comprising roughly 13 persistent and about 20 newly diagnosed Graves' disease patients. On average, persistent Graves' disease patients in the clinical cohort had been on antithyroid drugs for roughly 11 years.

Reading the germline V gene gives CDR1 MNHEY and CDR2 SVGAGI. Germline trimming amounts to 2 bases on V and 4 bases on J, with 3 as the count of junction bases outside the gene matches. The CDR3 starts with the cysteine, ends with the phenylalanine, and has 15 residues. Only the CDR3 DNA is retained, 45 bases long and in frame from the first base. Reading the label with the study, this specimen's time point is: persistent/refractory GD, antithyroid drugs over 5 years with positive TRAb. For both TCR sequencing and RNA sequencing, RNA was extracted from PBMCs using TRIzol. The diagnosis of Graves' disease followed American Thyroid Association guidelines. Patients were recruited from an endocrinology department in Xi'an, China. Each patient gave 7 to 9.5 milliliters of peripheral blood, collected in an EDTA anticoagulant tube. Ficoll Paque Plus density gradient separation was used to isolate PBMCs, and no further T cell sorting was performed. An Agilent 2100 Bioanalyzer and agarose gel were used to assess RNA quality, and a NanoDrop 2000 was used to measure RNA concentration.

Overall study results and their limits: Sequencing and analysis were limited to the TCR beta chain. Compared with newly diagnosed patients, patients with persistent Graves' disease had lower TCR Shannon entropy and fewer highly expanded clones, which suggests clonal expansion. TRBV28, TRBJ1-2 and TRBJ2-5 were preferentially used in persistent disease, while TRBV20-1 and TRBJ2-1 were favored in newly diagnosed disease. Because the primary lesion, thyroid tissue, could not be accessed, the study looked at peripheral blood alone. A larger number of public clonotypes was shared among persistent patients (2,741) than among newly diagnosed patients (over 850). As a limitation, the authors acknowledged that the small sample size may reduce accuracy.

This clonotype has a handful of counts. It lacks a known antigen. No much larger clone exists at a distance of one base, and base qualities are not known. Libraries came from multiplex PCR. Reads for this sample came from an Illumina HiSeq 4000. To build TCR beta libraries, CDR3 regions were amplified by Arm-PCR using iRepertoire HTBI primers. PCR products were gel purified before sequencing. Per the authors' processing: Gene usage analysis of CDR3 amino acid clonotypes relied on the 62 TRBV and 14 TRBJ segments identified across samples. Filtered high-quality paired reads were merged into contigs using COPE and FqMerger. BLAST was used to align contigs to IMGT TRBV, TRBD and TRBJ reference genes, with CDR3 defined following IMGT. Highly expanded clones were defined as clonotypes with a frequency above 0.1%. Shannon entropy was used to measure repertoire diversity, and the Gini coefficient was used to measure V-J evenness. Clonotypes shared by more than one individual were considered public. Using fastp trimming at Q25 and MiXCR clonotype assembly, TCRdb reanalyzed the public sequencing data and kept in-frame beta chains. When rows share a CDR3 protein, they turn into one entry using the most common DNA and genes. These V and J calls are TCRdb output, not the study's own analysis. The sample table holds about 430,000 distinct CDR3 sequences, of which under 25% were seen once. Around an eighth of the sample is in the top ten clones.

This clonotype was obtained from a female donor with Graves disease. This chain is built from TRBV6-5 and TRBJ1-4; TRBD1 agrees with 8 junctional bases. The sample was peripheral blood mononuclear cells (PBMCs), taken when the disease was refractory, from a patient treated with antithyroid drugs. CDR3 protein: CASSYLTGDNEKLFF. At the DNA level, the sequence is TGTGCCAGCAGTTACCTGACAGGGGATAATGAAAAACTGTTTTTT.